The subject of this entry is one TCR beta chain. Sequenced by immunoSEQ multiplex PCR; TCRdb stores in-frame clones only, minus some. The profile shows about 10,000 clones, about 82% of them singletons. This record belongs to a study of OX40 agonist ivuxolimab in advanced cancers. V gave up 9 bases and J gave up 5 bases; unmatched junction bases: 7. The CDR3 is 13 amino acids. Germline loops: CDR1 LNHDA, CDR2 SQIVND (reference sequence). This specimen was CD4+ or CD8+ T cells sorted from blood, taken in a trial of the OX40 agonist ivuxolimab. The receptor's source is an adult with an advanced solid tumor such as melanoma, head and neck, liver or kidney cancer. This chain joins TRBV19 and TRBJ1-1, with 9 bases fitting TRBD1. This CDR3 reads CASSGQGWTEAFF. CDR3 DNA sequence: TGTGCCAGCAGCGGACAGGGGTGGACTGAAGCTTTCTTT.